The rows below give T cell receptor beta chains drawn from one sample of a study of Ad26.COV2.S vaccination and SARS-CoV-2 variants. Here immunoSEQ multiplex PCR was the method, and the copy in TCRdb shows in-frame clones only, minus some. The sample consists of fewer than 500,000 clones, around 91% of them appearing once. Sequencing was performed on peripheral blood, taken in a trial of Ad26.COV2.S vaccine versus placebo. These receptors came from a person aged 18 to 65 who received the Ad26.COV2.S COVID-19 vaccine or a placebo. Both conserved end residues are part of each CDR3. The order of the fields is clone size, D gene, V gene, J gene, CDR3 DNA, CDR3 protein. The D gene is left open where the match is weak. Rows give clone size only sometimes, using once, few, many, or a class for an expanded clone.

abundance: -; d_gene: -; v_gene: TRBV3-1/TRBV3-2; j_gene: TRBJ1-4; CDR3nt: TGTGCCAGCAGCCCCCATAGGGGCCTCAGTAATGAAAAACTGTTTTTT; CDR3aa: CASSPHRGLSNEKLFF
abundance: once; d_gene: -; v_gene: TRBV9; j_gene: TRBJ2-1; CDR3nt: TGTGCCAGCAGCCCGGGGGAGCAGTTCTTC; CDR3aa: CASSPGEQFF
abundance: -; d_gene: -; v_gene: TRBV2; j_gene: TRBJ2-2; CDR3nt: TGTGCCAGCAGTGTGAAGACAGGGAACACCGGGGAGCTGTTTTTT; CDR3aa: CASSVKTGNTGELFF
abundance: -; d_gene: -; v_gene: TRBV2; j_gene: TRBJ2-5; CDR3nt: TGTGCCAGCAGTGGCTACAGGGCCGAGACCCAGTACTTC; CDR3aa: CASSGYRAETQYF
abundance: -; d_gene: -; v_gene: TRBV7-3; j_gene: TRBJ2-5; CDR3nt: TGTGCCAGCAGCCGGGACAACCAAGAGACCCAGTACTTC; CDR3aa: CASSRDNQETQYF
abundance: -; d_gene: -; v_gene: TRBV9; j_gene: TRBJ2-1; CDR3nt: TGTGCCAGCAGCGTAGCGACCCTGGGAAACAATGAGCAGTTCTTC; CDR3aa: CASSVATLGNNEQFF
abundance: -; d_gene: TRBD2; v_gene: TRBV7-2; j_gene: TRBJ2-1; CDR3nt: TGTGCCAGCAGCTTAGATCTAGCGGGGGGTAGCCGTGAGCAGTTCTTC; CDR3aa: CASSLDLAGGSREQFF
abundance: once; d_gene: -; v_gene: TRBV29-1; j_gene: TRBJ2-5; CDR3nt: TGCAGCGTTGAAGGGCAACAGGGCAAGCAAGAGACCCAGTACTTC; CDR3aa: CSVEGQQGKQETQYF
abundance: -; d_gene: -; v_gene: TRBV9; j_gene: TRBJ2-5; CDR3nt: TGTGCCAGCAGCGTTTCCCCCCTTACTAATCAAGAGACCCAGTACTTC; CDR3aa: CASSVSPLTNQETQYF
abundance: -; d_gene: TRBD2; v_gene: TRBV5-1; j_gene: TRBJ2-3; CDR3nt: TGCGCCAGCAGCTTTAGGCTAGCGGGAGAGGGAGATACGCAGTATTTT; CDR3aa: CASSFRLAGEGDTQYF
abundance: once; d_gene: -; v_gene: TRBV5-1; j_gene: TRBJ1-4; CDR3nt: TGCGCCAGCAGCGCCCTACAGGGAGTGCGGGAAAAACTGTTTTTT; CDR3aa: CASSALQGVREKLFF
abundance: -; d_gene: TRBD2; v_gene: TRBV6-2/TRBV6-3; j_gene: TRBJ2-7; CDR3nt: TGTGCCAGCAGTTACTCTCGCCTTTTGCGGGAGGGGGTCTCCTACGAGCAGTACTTC; CDR3aa: CASSYSRLLREGVSYEQYF
abundance: -; d_gene: TRBD2; v_gene: TRBV5-1; j_gene: TRBJ2-7; CDR3nt: TGCGCCAGCAGCTCCATGGGTTCTAGCGGGAGGGCGACCTACGAGCAGTACTTC; CDR3aa: CASSSMGSSGRATYEQYF
abundance: -; d_gene: TRBD2; v_gene: TRBV7-3; j_gene: TRBJ2-7; CDR3nt: TGTGCCAGCAGCTTAGGGGCGGGAGGGCCCTACGAGCAGTACTTC; CDR3aa: CASSLGAGGPYEQYF
abundance: -; d_gene: -; v_gene: TRBV6-6; j_gene: TRBJ1-6; CDR3nt: TGTGCCAGCAGTTACTCTACGGATTCACCCCTCCACTTT; CDR3aa: CASSYSTDSPLHF
abundance: -; d_gene: -; v_gene: TRBV19; j_gene: TRBJ2-1; CDR3nt: TGTGCCAGTAGTAACCCGTTAGGTGAGCAGTTCTTC; CDR3aa: CASSNPLGEQFF
abundance: -; d_gene: -; v_gene: TRBV12-3/TRBV12-4; j_gene: TRBJ1-6; CDR3nt: TGTGCCAGCAGCCCCTCCTATAATTCACCCCTCCACTTT; CDR3aa: CASSPSYNSPLHF
abundance: -; d_gene: -; v_gene: TRBV5-1; j_gene: TRBJ2-1; CDR3nt: TGCGCCAGCAGCCCCTGGACAGTCGATGAGCAGTTCTTC; CDR3aa: CASSPWTVDEQFF
abundance: -; d_gene: -; v_gene: TRBV28; j_gene: TRBJ2-7; CDR3nt: TGTGCCAGCAGTTTATGGAAAATCTCCTACGAGCAGTACTTC; CDR3aa: CASSLWKISYEQYF
abundance: -; d_gene: -; v_gene: TRBV28; j_gene: TRBJ2-7; CDR3nt: TGTGCCAGCAGCCTGGGCGGGGTCGCGAACTACGAGCAGTACTTC; CDR3aa: CASSLGGVANYEQYF
abundance: -; d_gene: -; v_gene: TRBV28; j_gene: TRBJ2-3; CDR3nt: TGTGCCAGCAGTTTCCTTGCCCCTGGTACGCAGTATTTT; CDR3aa: CASSFLAPGTQYF
abundance: -; d_gene: -; v_gene: TRBV27; j_gene: TRBJ1-1; CDR3nt: TGTGCCAGCAGCTCCCAATTTCGATTCATGAACACTGAAGCTTTCTTT; CDR3aa: CASSSQFRFMNTEAFF
abundance: -; d_gene: -; v_gene: TRBV6-5; j_gene: TRBJ1-1; CDR3nt: TGTGCCAGCACCCAATGGCCGGGGGATGAAGCTTTCTTT; CDR3aa: CASTQWPGDEAFF
abundance: -; d_gene: TRBD2; v_gene: TRBV27; j_gene: TRBJ2-7; CDR3nt: TGTGCCAGCCTTGGACTTGGGGCGGGGGGCTACGAGCAGTACTTC; CDR3aa: CASLGLGAGGYEQYF
abundance: -; d_gene: -; v_gene: TRBV6-5; j_gene: TRBJ2-5; CDR3nt: TGTGCCAGCAGTCAAAGCGGCCTACAAGAGACCCAGTACTTC; CDR3aa: CASSQSGLQETQYF
abundance: -; d_gene: -; v_gene: TRBV14; j_gene: TRBJ1-2; CDR3nt: TGTGCCAGCAGCCAACAGGGATACGGGGGCTACACCTTC; CDR3aa: CASSQQGYGGYTF
abundance: few; d_gene: -; v_gene: TRBV28; j_gene: TRBJ2-1; CDR3nt: TGTGCCAGCAGTTCCCCCGGCTGGCGGGATGGCAACAATGAGCAGTTCTTC; CDR3aa: CASSSPGWRDGNNEQFF
abundance: -; d_gene: -; v_gene: TRBV3-1/TRBV3-2; j_gene: TRBJ2-1; CDR3nt: TGTGCCAGCAGCCCAAGGTCTGCCTACAATGAGCAGTTCTTC; CDR3aa: CASSPRSAYNEQFF
abundance: -; d_gene: -; v_gene: TRBV5-1; j_gene: TRBJ1-6; CDR3nt: TGCGCCAGCAGCCGACTCGGGACAATGGGTGACAATTCACCCCTCCACTTT; CDR3aa: CASSRLGTMGDNSPLHF
abundance: -; d_gene: TRBD2; v_gene: TRBV5-1; j_gene: TRBJ2-3; CDR3nt: TGCGCCAGCAGCTTGGCGGCGGGAGTGCGCACAGATACGCAGTATTTT; CDR3aa: CASSLAAGVRTDTQYF
abundance: few; d_gene: -; v_gene: TRBV21-1; j_gene: TRBJ2-1; CDR3nt: TGTGCCAGCAGCAAGACGACAGTGATAGGTGGCGATGAGCAGTTCTTC; CDR3aa: CASSKTTVIGGDEQFF
abundance: few; d_gene: -; v_gene: TRBV27; j_gene: TRBJ2-1; CDR3nt: TGTGCCAGCAGTTTTTACAATGAGCAGTTCTTC; CDR3aa: CASSFYNEQFF
abundance: -; d_gene: -; v_gene: TRBV10-3; j_gene: TRBJ1-1; CDR3nt: TGTGCCATCAGTGAATTTGAAAACACTGAAGCTTTCTTT; CDR3aa: CAISEFENTEAFF
abundance: -; d_gene: TRBD2; v_gene: TRBV14; j_gene: TRBJ2-1; CDR3nt: TGTGCCAGCAGCCAAGGGTTCAGCGGGAGATATAATGAGCAGTTCTTC; CDR3aa: CASSQGFSGRYNEQFF
abundance: -; d_gene: TRBD2; v_gene: TRBV7-8; j_gene: TRBJ2-7; CDR3nt: TGTGCCAGCAGCCCTATCCGGGCAGCCGGTACTAGCGGGAGGCCCTACGAGCAGTACTTC; CDR3aa: CASSPIRAAGTSGRPYEQYF
abundance: few; d_gene: TRBD1; v_gene: TRBV10-3; j_gene: TRBJ2-2; CDR3nt: TGTGCCATCAGTGCGAACCCGGGACAGGGCGCCACCGGGGAGCTGTTTTTT; CDR3aa: CAISANPGQGATGELFF
abundance: -; d_gene: -; v_gene: TRBV24-1; j_gene: TRBJ1-4; CDR3nt: TGTGCCACCAGTGATTCCGGGACGGAGAATGAAAAACTGTTTTTT; CDR3aa: CATSDSGTENEKLFF
abundance: once; d_gene: -; v_gene: TRBV5-1; j_gene: TRBJ2-1; CDR3nt: TGCGCCAGCAGCCCGGAGGCCGACTCCTACAATGAGCAGTTCTTC; CDR3aa: CASSPEADSYNEQFF
abundance: -; d_gene: TRBD1; v_gene: TRBV9; j_gene: TRBJ1-2; CDR3nt: TGTGCCAGCAGGGGTGAGGGGGCTGAAGGCTACACCTTC; CDR3aa: CASRGEGAEGYTF
abundance: -; d_gene: -; v_gene: TRBV7-9; j_gene: TRBJ1-4; CDR3nt: TGTGCCAGCAGCTTAGGGACGGAAACAACTAATGAAAAACTGTTTTTT; CDR3aa: CASSLGTETTNEKLFF
abundance: -; d_gene: TRBD2; v_gene: TRBV6-2/TRBV6-3; j_gene: TRBJ2-1; CDR3nt: TGTGCCAGCAGTTACAGGACTAGCGGGAGGATGGAGCAGTTCTTC; CDR3aa: CASSYRTSGRMEQFF
abundance: -; d_gene: TRBD1; v_gene: TRBV7-9; j_gene: TRBJ2-7; CDR3nt: TGTGCCAGCAGCTATACCCGGGACAGAATCTCCTACGAGCAGTACTTC; CDR3aa: CASSYTRDRISYEQYF
abundance: -; d_gene: -; v_gene: TRBV5-4; j_gene: TRBJ2-1; CDR3nt: TGTGCCAGCAGCCCGGGACTTAGCTCCTACAATGAGCAGTTCTTC; CDR3aa: CASSPGLSSYNEQFF
abundance: -; d_gene: -; v_gene: TRBV13; j_gene: TRBJ1-1; CDR3nt: TGTGCCAGCCGCCCGAGTGGCAACACTGAAGCTTTCTTT; CDR3aa: CASRPSGNTEAFF
abundance: -; d_gene: -; v_gene: TRBV20-1; j_gene: TRBJ2-1; CDR3nt: TGCAGTGCTAGTGCGGGGCCGGTTCTGGGCTACAATGAGCAGTTCTTC; CDR3aa: CSASAGPVLGYNEQFF
abundance: -; d_gene: TRBD2; v_gene: TRBV6-4; j_gene: TRBJ2-3; CDR3nt: TGTGCCAGCAGTGAATCCCGGGGAGGGCCAGATACGCAGTATTTT; CDR3aa: CASSESRGGPDTQYF
abundance: -; d_gene: TRBD1; v_gene: TRBV2; j_gene: TRBJ2-7; CDR3nt: TGTGCCAGCAGAGAACAGGGGATCTCCTACGAGCAGTACTTC; CDR3aa: CASREQGISYEQYF
abundance: -; d_gene: -; v_gene: TRBV3-1/TRBV3-2; j_gene: TRBJ2-5; CDR3nt: TGTGCCAGCAGCCAGGGGGCTGAGGAGACCCAGTACTTC; CDR3aa: CASSQGAEETQYF
abundance: -; d_gene: -; v_gene: TRBV28; j_gene: TRBJ2-6; CDR3nt: TGTGCCAGCAGTCTCGACTCTGGGGCCAACGTCCTGACTTTC; CDR3aa: CASSLDSGANVLTF
abundance: -; d_gene: -; v_gene: TRBV9; j_gene: TRBJ2-7; CDR3nt: TGTGCCAGCAGCGTAGGCGCAAGCTCCTACGAGCAGTACTTC; CDR3aa: CASSVGASSYEQYF
abundance: -; d_gene: -; v_gene: TRBV2; j_gene: TRBJ1-1; CDR3nt: TGTGCCAGCAGTTGGACAGTACGGCGGACTGAAGCTTTCTTT; CDR3aa: CASSWTVRRTEAFF
abundance: -; d_gene: TRBD2; v_gene: TRBV9; j_gene: TRBJ2-1; CDR3nt: TGTGCCAGCAGCGCAGCGGGAGGCCTTTACAATGAGCAGTTCTTC; CDR3aa: CASSAAGGLYNEQFF
abundance: once; d_gene: -; v_gene: TRBV7-2; j_gene: TRBJ1-2; CDR3nt: TGTGCCAGCAGGACACCGGGACCCCTCAATGGCTACACCTTC; CDR3aa: CASRTPGPLNGYTF
abundance: -; d_gene: -; v_gene: TRBV4-2; j_gene: TRBJ2-7; CDR3nt: TGTGCCAGCAGCCAAGACGGAAGGTTAGAGTACTTC; CDR3aa: CASSQDGRLEYF
abundance: -; d_gene: TRBD2; v_gene: TRBV6-6; j_gene: TRBJ2-7; CDR3nt: TGTGCCAGCAGGGGGACTAGCGGGAGTTACGAGCAGTACTTC; CDR3aa: CASRGTSGSYEQYF
abundance: -; d_gene: -; v_gene: TRBV5-6; j_gene: TRBJ1-6; CDR3nt: TGTGCCAGCAGCTTGGCGGGGCTTGATAATTCACCCCTCCACTTT; CDR3aa: CASSLAGLDNSPLHF
abundance: -; d_gene: TRBD1; v_gene: TRBV6-1; j_gene: TRBJ2-7; CDR3nt: TGTGCCAGCAGTGAAGGGGACAGTACCTACGAGCAGTACTTC; CDR3aa: CASSEGDSTYEQYF
abundance: -; d_gene: -; v_gene: TRBV6-6; j_gene: TRBJ2-2; CDR3nt: TGTGCCAGCAGCCTACAGGGCGGGGAGCTGTTTTTT; CDR3aa: CASSLQGGELFF
abundance: once; d_gene: TRBD2; v_gene: TRBV9; j_gene: TRBJ2-7; CDR3nt: TGTGCCAGCAGCCCCGGGACTAGCGGGACCCCCTCCTACGAGCAGTACTTC; CDR3aa: CASSPGTSGTPSYEQYF